This record concerns one T cell receptor beta chain sequence. Its matching antigen is unknown. CDR1 and CDR2 from the germline V gene are SGHRS and YFSETQ. The J segment lost 8 bases and the V segment lost 3 bases, leaving 1 base of the junction unmatched. This CDR3 region has 14 residues. This record comes from a study of cytomegalovirus exposure and HLA in healthy donors. Broader study findings: Later work found most CMV-associated TCR beta chains apparently HLA-restricted.

Both 60 Vbeta primers and 13 Jbeta primers went into the PCR. Sequencing used immunoSEQ multiplex PCR; TCRdb keeps in-frame clones, though not all of them. Its table records roughly 150,000 clones. Sequencing input: PBMCs. This receptor was taken from a woman in her 50s in good health and CMV-seronegative. V and J are TRBV5-1 and TRBJ2-1, with 14 bases that match TRBD2. Here the CDR3 DNA reads TGCGCCAGCAGCTCGGGACTAGCGGGGGATGAGCAGTTCTTC. It is translated as CASSSGLAGDEQFF.